This is a list of T cell receptor beta chains from one sample in a study of prognosis after radiotherapy for stage I lung cancer. Each CDR3 protein is one row after TCRdb ran MiXCR on the multiplex PCR reads. The table records roughly 20,000 distinct CDR3 sequences, roughly 41% of them present only once. This specimen was PBMCs, taken before or after stereotactic body radiation therapy (not recorded which). The receptor source for this set is a donor of 50 years or more with non-small cell lung cancer. The CDR3 runs from the conserved cysteine through the conserved F or W. The order of the fields is CDR3 DNA, CDR3 protein, J gene, V gene, D gene, clone size. A D gene is named only where the DNA matches it firmly. Clone size appears in some rows only: once, few, many, or a class for an expanded clone.

TGTGCCTGGATACAAGCCGGGACGGCGAACACCGGGGAGCTGTTTTTT	CAWIQAGTANTGELFF	TRBJ2-2	TRBV30	.	medium-sized
TGTGCCAGCATCCAAGAGCGGGAGACCTACAATGAGCAGTTCTTC	CASIQERETYNEQFF	TRBJ2-1	TRBV7-9	TRBD2	.
TGCAGCGTCCCGCGGAACACTGAAGCTTTCTTT	CSVPRNTEAFF	TRBJ1-1	TRBV29-1	.	many
TGTGCCAGCACCCTGGACAGGCCCACTTTCTACACCTTC	CASTLDRPTFYTF	TRBJ1-2	TRBV12-3/TRBV12-4	TRBD1	.
TGTGCCAGCACCCGGTCTAATTCACCCCTCCACTTT	CASTRSNSPLHF	TRBJ1-6	TRBV5-6	.	many
TGTGCCAGCAGTTACTTAGGGAGGAACACCGGGGAGCTGTTTTTT	CASSYLGRNTGELFF	TRBJ2-2	TRBV6-2/TRBV6-3	.	medium-sized
TGTGCCAACAAAGTCCACGGGATCCGGAATGAGCAGTTCTTC	CANKVHGIRNEQFF	TRBJ2-1	TRBV6-2/TRBV6-3	.	.
TGTGCCAGCAGTTACTCTCGACTAGAATGGGGGATAGACACCGGGGAGCTGTTTTTT	CASSYSRLEWGIDTGELFF	TRBJ2-2	TRBV6-2/TRBV6-3	.	.
TGTGCCAGTTTCAAATCTGGGGCCAACGTCCTGACTTTC	CASFKSGANVLTF	TRBJ2-6	TRBV27	.	many
TGTGCCAGCAGTGAAGGGGGACAGCGAATCTATGGCTACACCTTC	CASSEGGQRIYGYTF	TRBJ1-2	TRBV6-2/TRBV6-3	TRBD1	.
TGTGCCAGCAGCTTAGGTGGCCTTTACGAGCAGTACTTC	CASSLGGLYEQYF	TRBJ2-7	TRBV11-2	.	medium-sized
TGTGCCAGCAGCTTAGATTTGGGGTACACCTACGAGCAGTACTTC	CASSLDLGYTYEQYF	TRBJ2-7	TRBV11-2	.	.
TGCAGTGCTAGAGGAAACTACCCTAATGAGCAGTTCTTC	CSARGNYPNEQFF	TRBJ2-1	TRBV20-1	.	.
TGTGCCAGCAGCTGTGGTCCTTACGAGCATTACTTC	CASSCGPYEHYF	TRBJ2-7	TRBV6-2/TRBV6-3	.	.
TGTGCCAGCAGCGTGTCGGGTACCTGGGAGCTGTTTTTT	CASSVSGTWELFF	TRBJ2-2	TRBV9	.	.
TGTGCCTGGAGTGTGAGGAACACCGGGGAGCTGTTTTTT	CAWSVRNTGELFF	TRBJ2-2	TRBV30	.	medium-sized
TGTGCCAGCAGTGGGACAACCCCCAATCAGCCCCAGCATTTT	CASSGTTPNQPQHF	TRBJ1-5	TRBV2	.	.
TGTGCCAGCAGCTTGGTGGGACAGGGGAGTTATGGCTACACCTTC	CASSLVGQGSYGYTF	TRBJ1-2	TRBV5-5	TRBD1	.
TGCAGTGCTAGAGATTATAGGGGACAGGGTGATGATGGGCAGTTCTTC	CSARDYRGQGDDGQFF	TRBJ2-1	TRBV20-1	TRBD1	.
TGTGCCAGCAGTACTGAGCCGGGACAGGGGGTTCGGGAGCAGTACTTC	CASSTEPGQGVREQYF	TRBJ2-7	TRBV5-4	TRBD1	.
TGCGCCAGCAGAAAAGCGGGAGGGTATGACGAGCAGTACTTC	CASRKAGGYDEQYF	TRBJ2-7	TRBV5-1	TRBD2	.
TGTGCCAGCAGCTCCCAGCGGGGGAACTACGAGCAGTACTTC	CASSSQRGNYEQYF	TRBJ2-7	TRBV6-1	TRBD2	many
TGTGCCAGCCTCCCAGGACTAGCGGGAGGTGGGGAGCTGTTTTTT	CASLPGLAGGGELFF	TRBJ2-2	TRBV12-3/TRBV12-4	TRBD2	.
TGTGCCAGCAGTGAAACAGACAGGGGCGTTCCTGACGAGCAGTACTTC	CASSETDRGVPDEQYF	TRBJ2-7	TRBV6-2/TRBV6-3	TRBD1	.
TGTGCCAGCAGCGTCGGGACCTACTACGAGCAGTACTTC	CASSVGTYYEQYF	TRBJ2-7	TRBV5-5	.	many
TGTGCCAGCAGCGCAACCACAGGGCGCGGGAGCGAGCAGTACTTC	CASSATTGRGSEQYF	TRBJ2-7	TRBV9	.	.
TGTGCCAGCAGCGAGAACAGGGGGGGGTACGAGCAGTACTTC	CASSENRGGYEQYF	TRBJ2-7	TRBV11-3	.	medium-sized
TGTGCCCTCGGGGGCCAGAACACTGAAGCTTTCTTT	CALGGQNTEAFF	TRBJ1-1	TRBV28	.	once
TGTGCCAGCAGTTCGCGGACTAGCGGGAGGCCCGACAATGAGCAGTTCTTC	CASSSRTSGRPDNEQFF	TRBJ2-1	TRBV28	TRBD2	.
TGTGCCAGCGTACTTGGGGGCCCCTACAATGAGCAGTTCTTC	CASVLGGPYNEQFF	TRBJ2-1	TRBV28	.	many
TGCAGTGCTATCGATGCGGGAGGGGAAGAGACCCAGTACTTC	CSAIDAGGEETQYF	TRBJ2-5	TRBV20-1	TRBD2	many
TGTGCCAGCTCACCACCTTCAGGGGCGTGTGGCGAGCAGTACTTC	CASSPPSGACGEQYF	TRBJ2-7	TRBV18	.	.
TGTGCCAGCAGCTTAGAAAGGACCGGGGAGCTGTTTTTT	CASSLERTGELFF	TRBJ2-2	TRBV11-2	.	.
TGTGCCAGTAGGACTAGCGGGAGTGGAGATACGCAGTATTTT	CASRTSGSGDTQYF	TRBJ2-3	TRBV19	TRBD2	medium-sized
TGCAGTGCTAGAGAGACCAGGGGATTGAACACTGAAGCTTTCTTT	CSARETRGLNTEAFF	TRBJ1-1	TRBV20-1	.	many
TGTGCCAGTACTTACATCTACGAGCAGTACTTC	CASTYIYEQYF	TRBJ2-7	TRBV19	.	once
TGTGCCAGCAGTGAACAGGGCCCAGATACGCAGTATTTT	CASSEQGPDTQYF	TRBJ2-3	TRBV6-1	.	many
TGTGCCATCAGTGATCCAGGGAGCCCCTACAATGAGCAGTTCTTC	CAISDPGSPYNEQFF	TRBJ2-1	TRBV10-3	.	many
TGTGCCAGCAGCTTAGCGCTTGGCGGGAGGCCGGGGGAGCAGTACTTC	CASSLALGGRPGEQYF	TRBJ2-7	TRBV7-9	TRBD2	once
TGTGCCAGCAGTTCGGGACAGACCTATGGCTACACCTTC	CASSSGQTYGYTF	TRBJ1-2	TRBV28	TRBD1	many
TGTGCCAGCAGCCCTACCGGGACAGTGACCAATGAGCAGTTCTTC	CASSPTGTVTNEQFF	TRBJ2-1	TRBV5-4	TRBD1	.
TGTGCCAGCAGTTTAAACAGGGCGGGCCCTCTCGGCGGGGAGCTGTTTTTT	CASSLNRAGPLGGELFF	TRBJ2-2	TRBV12-3/TRBV12-4	.	.
TGTGCCTTGAGTGTACGAGTAGTGGTGAGGAATTCACCCCTCCACTTT	CALSVRVVVRNSPLHF	TRBJ1-6	TRBV30	.	.
TGCATTGCTAGAGATTCGGGACTAGCGGGAGTCTATGATCAGTTCTTC	CIARDSGLAGVYDQFF	TRBJ2-1	TRBV20-1	TRBD2	.
TGTGCCAGCAGTGACTCTTGTGGAAGCGCGTCAGACACGCAGTATTTT	CASSDSCGSASDTQYF	TRBJ2-3	TRBV6-4	.	.
TGTGCCAGCACCGAAAGGGGATTAGCCTACGAGCAGTACTTC	CASTERGLAYEQYF	TRBJ2-7	TRBV2	.	.
TGCGCCAGCAGCCAGGAAGGGCTAGCGGGGCACAATGAGCAGTTCTTC	CASSQEGLAGHNEQFF	TRBJ2-1	TRBV4-3	TRBD2	many
TGTGCCAGTAGTCCAAGGGACCGAAATAGACTTTGCTACATCTTC	CASSPRDRNRLCYIF	TRBJ1-2	TRBV19	.	.
TGTGCCAGCAGCAATCGGACAGGGGCTGGGACCCAGTACTTC	CASSNRTGAGTQYF	TRBJ2-5	TRBV11-3	TRBD1	.
TGCAGCGTTTGGGCGTCCGGGGAGCTGTTTTTT	CSVWASGELFF	TRBJ2-2	TRBV29-1	.	few
TGTGCCAGCAGCACCCACTCACTAGCGGGAGGTCTCGATGAGCAGTTCTTC	CASSTHSLAGGLDEQFF	TRBJ2-1	TRBV9	TRBD2	.
TGTGCCAGCAGCCGCGGAACAGGGGGCGGGGGCACAGATACGCAGTATTTT	CASSRGTGGGGTDTQYF	TRBJ2-3	TRBV5-5	TRBD1	many
TGTGCCAGCAGACAATCCGGGACAGGGGTTCTAGATACGCAGTATTTT	CASRQSGTGVLDTQYF	TRBJ2-3	TRBV7-8	TRBD1	many
TGTGCCAGCGGAGACGGACCGGCTGGAAACACCATATATTTT	CASGDGPAGNTIYF	TRBJ1-3	TRBV6-2/TRBV6-3	.	many
TGTGCTAGCAGCTTAGCGTTGGGCAATGAGCAGTTCTTC	CASSLALGNEQFF	TRBJ2-1	TRBV7-7	.	many
TGTGCCAGCGGTAAAGGACCGCTCGGTGGGGCCAACGTCCTGACTTTC	CASGKGPLGGANVLTF	TRBJ2-6	TRBV28	.	many
TGTGCCAGCAGCTTATCGCTTACAGGGGGCTTGGACGAGCAGTACTTC	CASSLSLTGGLDEQYF	TRBJ2-7	TRBV7-8	TRBD1	.